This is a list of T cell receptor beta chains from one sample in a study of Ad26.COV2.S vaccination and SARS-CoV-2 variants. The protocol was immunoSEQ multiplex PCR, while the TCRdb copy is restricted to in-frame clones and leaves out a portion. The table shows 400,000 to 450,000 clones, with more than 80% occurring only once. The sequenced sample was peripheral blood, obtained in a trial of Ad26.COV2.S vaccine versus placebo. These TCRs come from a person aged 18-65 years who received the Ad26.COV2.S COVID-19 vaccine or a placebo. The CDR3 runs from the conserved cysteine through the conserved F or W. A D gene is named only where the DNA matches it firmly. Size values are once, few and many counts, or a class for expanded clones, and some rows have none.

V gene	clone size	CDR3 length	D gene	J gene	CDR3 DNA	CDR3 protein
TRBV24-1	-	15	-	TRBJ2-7	TGTGCCACCAGTGATTACCGGGACGGCACCTACGAGCAGTACTTC	CATSDYRDGTYEQYF
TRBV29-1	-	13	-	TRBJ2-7	TGCAGCGTTGCCCCAGCGGAATCCTACGAGCAGTACTTC	CSVAPAESYEQYF
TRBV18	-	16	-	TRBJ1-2	TGTGCCAGCTCACCAGAGGCAGCGCAAAACCCCTATGGCTACACCTTC	CASSPEAAQNPYGYTF
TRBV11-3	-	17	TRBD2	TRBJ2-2	TGTGCCAGCAGCTTAGCGCTAGCGGGTTCGAACACCGGGGAGCTGTTTTTT	CASSLALAGSNTGELFF
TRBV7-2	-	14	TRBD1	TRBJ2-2	TGTGCCAGCAGCCCCGGACAGGGATCCGGGGAGCTGTTTTTT	CASSPGQGSGELFF
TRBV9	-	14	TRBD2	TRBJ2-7	TGTGCCAGCAGCGTTAGCGGGAGGGGATACGAGCAGTACTTC	CASSVSGRGYEQYF
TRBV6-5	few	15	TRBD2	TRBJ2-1	TGTGCCAGCAGCTCCGAATTGGGGTCTAGCGGCGAGCAGTTCTTC	CASSSELGSSGEQFF
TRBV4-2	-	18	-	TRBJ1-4	TGTGCCAGCAGCCAAGATCATATGGGGGGTGTAGGGAATGAAAAACTGTTTTTT	CASSQDHMGGVGNEKLFF
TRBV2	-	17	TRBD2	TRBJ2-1	TGTGCCAGCACGGAGCGGGGCCTGTTTAGCTCCTACAATGAGCAGTTCTTC	CASTERGLFSSYNEQFF
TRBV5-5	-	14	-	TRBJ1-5	TGTGCCAGCAGCCCGCAGTACGGGAATCAGCCCCAGCATTTT	CASSPQYGNQPQHF
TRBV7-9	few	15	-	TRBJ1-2	TGTGCCAGCAGCTTAGAGGTCCGCAGGGAGAATGGCTACACCTTC	CASSLEVRRENGYTF
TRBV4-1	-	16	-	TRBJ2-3	TGCGCCAGCAGCCGACCAGATGAAACAAGCACAGATACGCAGTATTTT	CASSRPDETSTDTQYF
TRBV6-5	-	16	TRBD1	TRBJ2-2	TGTGCCAGCAGTTACCCGGGACAGCTGAACACCGGGGAGCTGTTTTTT	CASSYPGQLNTGELFF
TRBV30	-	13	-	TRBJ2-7	TGTGCCTACCGGGTCATGAACTCCTACGAGCAGTACTTC	CAYRVMNSYEQYF
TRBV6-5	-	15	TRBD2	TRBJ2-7	TGTGCCAGCAGTTACTCCCTAGCGGGAGTTTGGGAGCAGTACTTC	CASSYSLAGVWEQYF
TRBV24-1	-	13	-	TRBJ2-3	TGTGCCACCAGTGATTTTCAGCGAGATACGCAGTATTTT	CATSDFQRDTQYF
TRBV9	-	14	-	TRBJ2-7	TGTGCCAGCAGCGTAGGTAGCCGGGGCTACGAGCAGTACTTC	CASSVGSRGYEQYF
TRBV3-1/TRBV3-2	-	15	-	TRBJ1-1	TGTGCCAGCAGCCAAGATTGGAAGATGAACACTGAAGCTTTCTTT	CASSQDWKMNTEAFF
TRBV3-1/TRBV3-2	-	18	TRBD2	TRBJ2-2	TGTGCCAGCAGCCTTTGGACTAGCGGAATAGGTAACACCGGGGAGCTGTTTTTT	CASSLWTSGIGNTGELFF
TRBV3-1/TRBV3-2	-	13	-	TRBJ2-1	TGTGCCAGCAGCCAAGGACTAGTAGATGAGCAGTTCTTC	CASSQGLVDEQFF
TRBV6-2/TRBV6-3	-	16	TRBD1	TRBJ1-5	TGTGCCAGCAGTAAAACAGGGGGATATAGCAATCAGCCCCAGCATTTT	CASSKTGGYSNQPQHF
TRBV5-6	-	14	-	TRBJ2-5	TGTGCCAGCAGCTTAGGTAGAAGGGTCGAGACCCAGTACTTC	CASSLGRRVETQYF
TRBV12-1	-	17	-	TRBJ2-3	TGTGCCAGCAGCGAACCTACAGCGGGAGAGCTGGCAGATACGCAGTATTTT	CASSEPTAGELADTQYF
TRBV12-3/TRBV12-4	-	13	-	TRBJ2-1	TGTGCCAGCAGTTCCTTGGCCCGCAGTGAGCAGTTCTTC	CASSSLARSEQFF
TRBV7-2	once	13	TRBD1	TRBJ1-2	TGTGCCAGCAGCCCGGGACAGGGCCTAGGCTACACCTTC	CASSPGQGLGYTF
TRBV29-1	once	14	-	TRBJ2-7	TGCAGCGTTGCTCAACGACTAGTTTCTGGAGAGCAGTACTTC	CSVAQRLVSGEQYF
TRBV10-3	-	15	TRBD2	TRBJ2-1	TGTGCCATCAGTGGAAGCGGGAGTAGGTTTAATGAGCAGTTCTTC	CAISGSGSRFNEQFF
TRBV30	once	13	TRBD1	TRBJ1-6	TGTGCCTGGAGTGAACAGGGGAGTTCACCCCTCCACTTT	CAWSEQGSSPLHF
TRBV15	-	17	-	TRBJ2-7	TGTGCCACCAGCAGAGATTCTCAATATTCATACTCCTACGAGCAGTACTTC	CATSRDSQYSYSYEQYF
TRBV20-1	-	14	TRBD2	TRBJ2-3	TGCAGTGCTAGTCGGCGGGAGAGCACAGATACGCAGTATTTT	CSASRRESTDTQYF
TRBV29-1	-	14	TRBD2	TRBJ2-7	TGCAGCGTTGGGGGGCAACTAGCGGGAGACGAGCAGTACTTC	CSVGGQLAGDEQYF
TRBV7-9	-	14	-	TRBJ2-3	TGTGCCAGCAGCCCGTGGGAGTTCACAGATACGCAGTATTTT	CASSPWEFTDTQYF
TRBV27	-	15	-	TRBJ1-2	TGTGCCAAACCTCCCCGGGACACCAAAAACTATGGCTACACCTTC	CAKPPRDTKNYGYTF
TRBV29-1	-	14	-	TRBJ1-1	TGCAGCGTTGACCGGGGGCGTTTTAGCACTGAAGCTTTCTTT	CSVDRGRFSTEAFF
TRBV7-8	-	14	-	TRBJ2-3	TGTGCCAGCAGCTCACCAGCCTCACCAGATACGCAGTATTTT	CASSSPASPDTQYF
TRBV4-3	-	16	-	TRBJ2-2	TGCGCCAGCAGCCAAGAGTGGCGGCGCAGGACCGGGGAGCTGTTTTTT	CASSQEWRRRTGELFF
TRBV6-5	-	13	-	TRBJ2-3	TGTGCCAGCAGTTACTCCGACGGGGATACGCAGTATTTT	CASSYSDGDTQYF
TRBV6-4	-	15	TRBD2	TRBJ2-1	TGTGCCAGCAGTCAGACTAGCGGGAGGTACAATGAGCAGTTCTTC	CASSQTSGRYNEQFF
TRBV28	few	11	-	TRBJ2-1	TGTGCCTCCGGGGGTCGAGGTGAGCAGTTCTTC	CASGGRGEQFF
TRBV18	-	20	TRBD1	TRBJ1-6	TGTGCCAGCTCACCCCTAAAAACCTATTCGGGACAGGGACAGAATTCACCCCTCCACTTT	CASSPLKTYSGQGQNSPLHF
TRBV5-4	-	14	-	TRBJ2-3	TGTGCCAGCAGCCGGGGACTCGAAACAGATACGCAGTATTTT	CASSRGLETDTQYF
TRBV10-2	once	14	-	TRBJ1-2	TGCGCCAGCAGTGAGTCCGAGGGCCCTCGTGGCTACACCTTC	CASSESEGPRGYTF
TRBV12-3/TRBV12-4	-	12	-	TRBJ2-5	TGTGCCAGCAGTTTATGGCGGGAGACCCAGTACTTC	CASSLWRETQYF
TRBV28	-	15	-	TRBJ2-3	TGTGCCAGCAGTTCTGCGGGACGCGGCACAGATACGCAGTATTTT	CASSSAGRGTDTQYF
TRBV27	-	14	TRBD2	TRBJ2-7	TGTGCCAGCAGTTTTTCCGGGAGGGCCTACGAGCAGTACTTC	CASSFSGRAYEQYF
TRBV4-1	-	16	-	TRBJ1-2	TGCGCCAGCAGCCAATTTAAGACATCCCCCGTCTATGGCTACACCTTC	CASSQFKTSPVYGYTF
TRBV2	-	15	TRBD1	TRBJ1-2	TGTGCCAGCAGTGTACGAGGACAGGGGGACTATGGCTACACCTTC	CASSVRGQGDYGYTF
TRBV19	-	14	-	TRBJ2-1	TGTGCCAGTAGTTTTTTAGCGGAATCCAATGAGCAGTTCTTC	CASSFLAESNEQFF
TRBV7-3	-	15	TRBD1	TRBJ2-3	TGTGCCAGCAGCGCACAGGGGTCCCCCACAGATACGCAGTATTTT	CASSAQGSPTDTQYF
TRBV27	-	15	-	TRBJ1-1	TGTGCCAGCTCAGTTTACGCCGCCATGAACACTGAAGCTTTCTTT	CASSVYAAMNTEAFF
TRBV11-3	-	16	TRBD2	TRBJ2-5	TGTGCCAGCAGCCCGGGAGTAGGGATAGCGGGAGAGACCCAGTACTTC	CASSPGVGIAGETQYF
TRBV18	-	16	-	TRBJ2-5	TGTGCCAGCTCACCACCGAACGGGAGTAATCAAGAGACCCAGTACTTC	CASSPPNGSNQETQYF
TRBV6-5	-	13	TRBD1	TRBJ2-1	TGTGCCAGCAGGTTGGGGACAGATAATGAGCAGTTCTTC	CASRLGTDNEQFF
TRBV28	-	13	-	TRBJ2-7	TGTGCCAGCAGACCCCAGGGGAACTACGAGCAGTACTTC	CASRPQGNYEQYF
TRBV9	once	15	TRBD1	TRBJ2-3	TGTGCCAGCAGCGTGGGGACAGCCCGCACAGATACGCAGTATTTT	CASSVGTARTDTQYF
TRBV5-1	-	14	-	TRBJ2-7	TGCGCCAGCAGCACTACAACTGATGCCTACGAGCAGTACTTC	CASSTTTDAYEQYF
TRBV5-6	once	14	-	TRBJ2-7	TGTGCCAGCAGCTTATCAGGGCAATCCTACGAGCAGTACTTC	CASSLSGQSYEQYF
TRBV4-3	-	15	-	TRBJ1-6	TGCGCCAGCAGCCAAGCTCTAGGGAGGGAATCACCCCTCCACTTT	CASSQALGRESPLHF
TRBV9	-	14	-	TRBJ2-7	TGTGCCAGCAGCGTAGTTGGTAGCTCCTACGAGCAGTACTTC	CASSVVGSSYEQYF